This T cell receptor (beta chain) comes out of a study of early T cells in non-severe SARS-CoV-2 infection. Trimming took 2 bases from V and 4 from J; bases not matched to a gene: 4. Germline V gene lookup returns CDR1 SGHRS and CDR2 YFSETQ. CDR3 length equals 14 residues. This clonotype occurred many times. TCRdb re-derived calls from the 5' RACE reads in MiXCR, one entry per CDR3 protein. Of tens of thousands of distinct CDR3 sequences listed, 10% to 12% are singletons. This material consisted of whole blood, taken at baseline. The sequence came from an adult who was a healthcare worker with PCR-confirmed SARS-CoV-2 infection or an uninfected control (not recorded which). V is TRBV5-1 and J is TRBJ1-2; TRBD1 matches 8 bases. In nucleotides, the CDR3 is TGCGCCAGCAGCTTAGGGACAGGTTCCTATGGCTACACCTTC. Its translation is CASSLGTGSYGYTF.